The 12 T cell receptor beta chains below were found in one sample sequenced in a study of blood T cell repertoires in COVID-19. The protocol was immunoSEQ multiplex PCR, while the TCRdb copy is restricted to in-frame clones and leaves out a portion. The sample records about 69,000 clones, approximately 75% being singletons. Input material: peripheral blood. The receptors stem from a human donor in a cohort sampled during active COVID-19.

V is TRBV24-1 and J is TRBJ2-1; D gene ambiguous. The germline V gene has CDR1 KGHDR and CDR2 SFDVKD. The CDR3 length is 15 residues. CDR3 sequence reads: CAPPLRPGSYNEQFF. The CDR3 coding sequence is TGTGCACCACCCCTAAGACCAGGTTCCTACAATGAGCAGTTCTTC.

This clone was detected a few times. The V gene is TRBV28, the J gene TRBJ2-5, with TRBD1 matching 7 bases. The CDR3 totals 14 residues. Germline V CDR1 and CDR2: MDHEN, SYDVKM. The junction had 4 bases not matched to a gene; V was cut back by 4 bases and J by 2 bases. The CDR3 sequence is CASSSGQIQETQYF. CDR3 coding DNA: TGTGCCAGCAGTTCGGGACAGATTCAAGAGACCCAGTACTTC. Using reference TRBV28 and TRBJ2-5 for the parts outside the CDR3, the full variable domain is DVKVTQSSRYLVKRTGEKVFLECVQDMDHENMFWYRQDPGLGLRLIYFSYDVKMKEKGDIPEGYSVSREKKERFSLILESASTNQTSMYLCASSSGQIQETQYFGPGTRLLVL.

This chain joins TRBV2 and TRBJ1-5; the D gene is possibly TRBD1 (6 bases). Germline lookup yields CDR1 SNHLY and CDR2 FYNNEI. This CDR3 region has 12 residues. V lost 5 bases and J 11 bases, leaving 13 bases between the germline ends. The CDR3 sequence: CASSRTAGAQHF. The CDR3 DNA reads TGTGCCAGCAGTCGGACAGCCGGTGCCCAGCATTTT.

The CDR3 sequence: CASSGRVGSRNTEAFF. The CDR3 DNA follows: TGTGCCAGCAGTGGACGAGTTGGGAGCAGGAACACTGAAGCTTTCTTT. The J gene is TRBJ1-1, the V gene TRBV6-1, with unresolved D. This CDR3 is built from 16 residues. Deletions cut 4 bases from V and 1 base from J, with 16 bases between. The germline V gene has CDR1 MNHNS and CDR2 SASEGT.

V is TRBV12-3 or TRBV12-4 and J is TRBJ2-7; TRBD2 is a possible D gene (5 bases). This CDR3 is built from 13 residues. V was clipped by 3 bases and J by 7 bases, with 13 bases between them. CDR3 bases: TGTGCCAGCAGTTTGAGAGGTGGAGGTGAGCAGTACTTC. Its translation is CASSLRGGGEQYF.

This clone was seen more than once but under ten times. The chain couples TRBV30 to TRBJ1-3; D is perhaps TRBD1 (6 bases). V was clipped by 4 bases and J by 2 bases, with 15 bases between them. The germline gives CDR1 GTSNPN, CDR2 SVGIG (reference sequence). This CDR3 comprises 15 residues. CDR3 protein: CAWKGKGETGNTIYF. The DNA of the CDR3 is TGTGCCTGGAAGGGAAAGGGGGAAACTGGAAACACCATATATTTT. The variable domain in full, completed from reference TRBV30 and TRBJ1-3, reads SQTIHQWPATLVQPVGSPLSLECTVEGTSNPNLYWYRQAAGRGLQLLFYSVGIGQISSEVPQNLSASRPQDRQFILSSKKLLLSDSGFYLCAWKGKGETGNTIYFGEGSWLTVV.

J is TRBJ1-2 and V is TRBV6-5; D may be TRBD1 (5 bases). Trimming stripped 8 bases from V and 5 bases from J, with 15 bases between. Germline assignment: CDR1 MNHEY and CDR2 SVGAGI. CDR3 length equals 13 residues. CDR3 loop: CASATSAGYGYTF. CDR3 bases: TGTGCCAGCGCAACCTCGGCAGGGTATGGCTACACCTTC.

This chain joins TRBV21-1 and TRBJ1-5; the DNA was not used to check the table's D call, TRBD1. TRBV21-1 is a pseudogene segment. The CDR3 length is 20 residues. CDR3 loop: CASSKFQAGAKPFSNQPQHF. The CDR3 DNA follows: TGTGCCAGCAGCAAATTCCAGGCAGGGGCAAAACCGTTTAGCAATCAGCCCCAGCATTTT.

This chain uses TRBV15 with TRBJ2-7; D is perhaps TRBD1 (6 bases). CDR1 and CDR2 (germline): LNHNV, YYDKDF (reference sequence). This CDR3 is 14 amino acids long. The V end was cut by 4 bases, the J end by 1 base, with 11 bases between. The CDR3 spells CATSNGQFSYEQYF. The CDR3 region has the DNA TGTGCCACCAGCAATGGACAGTTTTCCTACGAGCAGTACTTC.

The chain employs TRBV14 and TRBJ2-7; D might be TRBD1 (6 bases). V was cut by 5 bases and J by 2 bases, with 13 bases left in between. CDR1 is SGHDN, CDR2 FVKESK, per germline. The CDR3 is made up of 14 amino acids. This CDR3 is CASSTGTRTYEQYF. The CDR3 DNA sequence: TGTGCCAGCAGCACCGGGACACGCACCTACGAGCAGTACTTC.

The chain is built from TRBV15 and TRBJ2-1; D might be TRBD1 (5 bases). This CDR3 spans 16 amino acids. The germline CDR1 and CDR2 sequences are LNHNV and YYDKDF (reference sequence). V was shortened by 0 bases and J by 2 bases, with 11 bases between the two germline ends. The CDR3 DNA follows: TGTGCCACCAGCAGAGATTTACAGGTACCCTACAATGAGCAGTTCTTC. Amino acid sequence: CATSRDLQVPYNEQFF.

This clone was picked up one time. V is TRBV25-1 and J is TRBJ2-2; no clear D gene. The germline CDR1 and CDR2 sequences are MGHDK and SYGVNS. V dropped 5 bases and J dropped 1 base, with 8 bases sitting between them. The CDR3 contains 14 residues. The CDR3 DNA reads as TGTGCCAGCAGTCCACAAATGAACACCGGGGAGCTGTTTTTT. This gives the protein CASSPQMNTGELFF. Using reference TRBV25-1 and TRBJ2-2 for the parts outside the CDR3, the full variable domain is EADIYQTPRYLVIGTGKKITLECSQTMGHDKMYWYQQDPGMELHLIHYSYGVNSTEKGDLSSESTVSRIRTEHFPLTLESARPSHTSQYLCASSPQMNTGELFFGEGSRLTVL.